Shown below are 23 T cell receptor beta chains from a single sample sequenced in a study of shared clonotypes between healthy human individuals. Here immunoSEQ multiplex PCR was the method, and the copy in TCRdb shows in-frame clones only, minus some. This sample has about 1.5 million clones, with approximately 97% found just once. The specimen sequenced was naive CD4+ T cells sorted from blood. Subset denoted: CD45RA+ positively selected. These receptors originate from a young man in good health.

The V gene is TRBV25-1, the J gene TRBJ2-7, with TRBD2 matching 10 bases. The CDR3 sequence is 13 residues long. CDR1 and CDR2 from the germline V gene are MGHDK and SYGVNS. J gave up 7 bases and V 4 bases, and 4 bases lay outside the gene matches. The CDR3 sequence: CASSAPGLAEQYF. The CDR3 DNA sequence: TGTGCCAGCAGTGCCCCGGGACTAGCGGAGCAGTACTTC.

This clone was seen a few times. The gene calls are TRBV5-5 and TRBJ1-2; possibly TRBD1 for D (6 bases). The CDR3 extends over 12 amino acids. Germline-derived CDR1 and CDR2 are SGHKS and YYEKEE (reference sequence). The germline V and J ends were trimmed by 5 bases and 4 bases, with 9 bases remaining between them. CDR3 sequence reads: CASSRDIYGYTF. In DNA form, the CDR3 reads TGTGCCAGCAGTCGGGACATCTATGGCTACACCTTC.

The rearrangement uses TRBV7-9 and TRBJ2-7; 9 nucleotides match TRBD1. The germline V gene has CDR1 SEHNR and CDR2 FQNEAQ (reference sequence). With 5 bases clipped from V and 4 bases from J, the junction kept 6 bases outside the gene matches. The CDR3 is 14 residues long. In DNA, the CDR3 is TGTGCCAGCAGCGTCCGGGACAGGGCTTACGAGCAGTACTTC. It yields the protein CASSVRDRAYEQYF.

The chain links TRBV6-5 to TRBJ2-5; a weak D match, TRBD2 (6 bases). The V end lost 6 bases, the J end lost 12 bases, and 17 bases lay between the germline ends. CDR3 length equals 12 residues. The germline V gene encodes CDR1 MNHEY and CDR2 SVGAGI. CDR3 coding DNA: TGTGCCAGCAGCAGCAGGGACTCAATTAAGTACTTC. Translating gives CASSSRDSIKYF.

The CDR3 DNA follows: TGTGCCAGCAGCTTAGGGGGGCCCTATGGCTACACCTTC. This sequence encodes CASSLGGPYGYTF. The chain joins TRBV7-2 to TRBJ1-2, with D maybe TRBD1 (6 bases). This CDR3 has 13 amino acids. Trimming removed 1 base from V and 4 bases from J, with 7 bases in between. Per germline, CDR1 SGHTA and CDR2 FQGNSA.

The rearrangement links TRBV5-1 to TRBJ2-1; 8 bases are a match to TRBD2. The CDR3 extends over 15 amino acids. Trimming took 0 bases from V and 6 from J; bases not matched to a gene: 5. Germline-derived CDR1 and CDR2 are SGHRS and YFSETQ. CDR3 nucleotides: TGCGCCAGCAGCTTGGGAGAACTAGCGGCCAATGAGCAGTTCTTC. Translated, it gives CASSLGELAANEQFF. The full variable domain, in which reference TRBV5-1 and TRBJ2-1 provide the parts outside the CDR3, is KAGVTQTPRYLIKTRGQQVTLSCSPISGHRSVSWYQQTPGQGLQFLFEYFSETQRNKGNFPGRFSGRQFSNSRSEMNVSTLELGDSALYLCASSLGELAANEQFFGPGTRLTVL.

This chain connects TRBV7-8 to TRBJ2-3; D is unclear. The CDR3 covers 14 residues. Trimming left V 0 bases short and J 6 bases short, with 10 bases between. Per the germline V gene, CDR1 is SGHVS and CDR2 is FQNEAQ. CDR3 region: CASSLAGPGDTQYF. The CDR3 coding sequence is TGTGCCAGCAGCTTAGCTGGGCCCGGGGATACGCAGTATTTT.

Note on this clone: Other DNA sequences within the sample encode an identical CDR3. This chain joins TRBV18 and TRBJ2-1; 7 bases map to TRBD2. V lost 6 bases and J lost 6; bases outside the gene matches: 5. CDR3 length: 13 residues. CDR1 is KGHSH and CDR2 is LQKENI in the germline V gene. The CDR3 spells CASSPTGGNEQFF. The CDR3 coding sequence is TGTGCCAGCTCCCCGACGGGGGGCAATGAGCAGTTCTTC.

This clone was detected only once. The DNA of the CDR3 is TGTGCCAGTAGTGCCGGGAGTTGGAGCAATCAGCCCCAGCATTTT. Translated: CASSAGSWSNQPQHF. The V gene is TRBV19, the J gene TRBJ1-5; the D is unclear. The CDR3 has 15 amino acids. The V end was cut by 5 bases, the J end by 1 base, with 12 bases between. The germline CDR1 and CDR2 sequences are LNHDA and SQIVND (reference sequence).

This clone was counted a single time. The V and J genes are TRBV27 and TRBJ1-2; no reliable D call. The V and J ends lost 5 bases and 6 bases respectively, with 19 bases between them. Germline V gene sequence: CDR1 MNHEY, CDR2 SMNVEV (reference sequence). The CDR3 spans 15 residues. The CDR3 DNA follows: TGTGCCAGCAGTCCAACCTCCTCTACTTTCAATGGCTACACCTTC. It specifies CASSPTSSTFNGYTF.

The chain couples TRBV18 to TRBJ2-1; 7 bases are shared with TRBD2. Germline V gene lookup returns CDR1 KGHSH and CDR2 LQKENI. CDR3 length: 15 amino acids. V dropped 0 bases and J dropped 7; count of bases not matched to a gene: 6. The CDR3 region has the DNA TGTGCCAGCTCACCACCCCGTGCTAGCGGAAATGAGCAGTTCTTC. Translation gives CASSPPRASGNEQFF.

The J gene is TRBJ2-1, the V gene TRBV7-8, with 7 bases aligning to TRBD1. V lost 6 bases, J lost 2 bases, and 7 bases stayed unmatched. The CDR3 has 15 residues. Germline V gene sequence: CDR1 SGHVS, CDR2 FQNEAQ. This chain's CDR3 is CASRITGAPYNEQFF. The CDR3, as DNA: TGTGCCAGCAGGATCACAGGGGCCCCCTACAATGAGCAGTTCTTC. The full variable domain, its missing parts supplied by reference TRBV7-8 and TRBJ2-1, is GAGVSQSPRYKVAKRGQDVALRCDPISGHVSLFWYQQALGQGPEFLTYFQNEAQLDKSGLPSDRFFAERPEGSVSTLKIQRTQQEDSAVYLCASRITGAPYNEQFFGPGTRLTVL.

J is TRBJ2-7 and V is TRBV20-1; D remains unclear. Germline assignment: CDR1 DFQATT and CDR2 SNEGSKA (reference sequence). V dropped 6 bases and J dropped 4 bases, with 10 bases sitting between them. The CDR3 totals 11 residues. CDR3 DNA: TGCAGTGCCCAGACACCGTACGAGCAGTACTTC. This sequence encodes CSAQTPYEQYF.

Turning to this clone: This CDR3 is also generated by other DNA sequences in the sample. The chain uses TRBV5-1 and TRBJ1-1; perhaps TRBD1 as D (5 bases). V lost 5 bases and J lost 1, with 9 bases in between. Germline CDR1 and CDR2: SGHRS and YFSETQ. The CDR3 is made up of 13 amino acids. In DNA form, the CDR3 reads TGCGCCAGCAGAAGGGACGCGAACACTGAAGCTTTCTTT. Amino acids: CASRRDANTEAFF.

The chain couples TRBV7-2 to TRBJ2-5; D uncertain. CDR1 and CDR2 (germline): SGHTA, FQGNSA. CDR3 length equals 13 residues. With 5 bases removed from V and 1 base from J, the gap between germline ends came to 8 bases. The CDR3 region is CASSVKLQETQYF. CDR3 DNA: TGTGCCAGCAGCGTCAAGCTCCAAGAGACCCAGTACTTC.

The chain combines TRBV20-1 with TRBJ2-3; D gene unclear. CDR1 and CDR2 (germline): DFQATT, SNEGSKA (reference sequence). Trimming shortened V by 6 bases and J by 2 bases, and 3 bases separated the two germline ends. This CDR3 spans 10 amino acids. The CDR3 here is CSAHTDTQYF. The CDR3 DNA follows: TGCAGTGCCCACACAGATACGCAGTATTTT.

V and J are TRBV7-9 and TRBJ2-1; D unclear. Germline assignment: CDR1 SEHNR and CDR2 FQNEAQ (reference sequence). The CDR3 runs 12 residues. Trimming cost V 5 bases and J 8 bases, with 10 bases left between them. In DNA, the CDR3 is TGTGCCAGCAGCCCTTCACCCCATGAGCAGTTCTTC. Its protein is CASSPSPHEQFF.

CDR3 loop: CASSYRLAGWETQYF. The CDR3 DNA is TGTGCCAGCAGTTACCGGCTAGCGGGATGGGAGACCCAGTACTTC. This chain connects TRBV27 to TRBJ2-5, with 9 bases identical to TRBD2. The ends lost 4 bases at V and 5 bases at J; junction bases unmatched: 8. The CDR3 is made up of 15 amino acids. Germline-derived CDR1 and CDR2 are MNHEY and SMNVEV (reference sequence).

In this sample, this clone turned up a few times. The V call is TRBV4-2, the J call TRBJ2-7, with 9 bases aligning to TRBD2. The V and J ends lost 0 bases and 4 bases, in that order; junction bases with no gene match: 4. The V gene's germline CDR1 is LGHNA and CDR2 YNFKEQ. The CDR3 has 15 amino acids. The CDR3 loop is CASSQDEAGGYEQYF. The CDR3 DNA follows: TGTGCCAGCAGCCAAGATGAAGCGGGAGGTTACGAGCAGTACTTC.

The chain carries TRBV6-1 and TRBJ2-1, with 10 bases that match TRBD2. The CDR3 is 16 residues long. From germline, CDR1 is MNHNS and CDR2 SASEGT. V was clipped by 4 bases and J by 3 bases; unmatched bases: 6. The CDR3, as DNA: TGTGCCAGCAGTGCCATAGCGGGAGGACTCTACAATGAGCAGTTCTTC. It encodes CASSAIAGGLYNEQFF.

The chain employs TRBV5-4 and TRBJ2-2; no clear D gene. V was trimmed by 2 bases and J by 2 bases, leaving 7 bases between them. CDR1 and CDR2 (germline): SGHNT, YYREEE (reference sequence). The CDR3 is 14 amino acids. CDR3: CASSFPVNTGELFF. CDR3 nucleotide sequence: TGTGCCAGCAGCTTTCCCGTAAACACCGGGGAGCTGTTTTTT.

The gene calls are TRBV19 and TRBJ2-5; 8 bases map to TRBD1. The CDR3 length is 15 residues. Unmatched junction bases numbered 10, after V lost 4 bases and J lost 6 bases. CDR1 is LNHDA, CDR2 SQIVND, per germline (reference sequence). DNA for the CDR3: TGTGCCAGTAGTACCGGACAGGGAAGTGTAAAGACCCAGTACTTC. Translated, it gives CASSTGQGSVKTQYF.

This clone has only one observation. V is TRBV18 and J is TRBJ1-4; 11 nucleotides match TRBD1. Germline values: CDR1 KGHSH, CDR2 LQKENI. The ends lost 6 bases at V and 6 bases at J; junction bases unmatched: 6. This CDR3 contains 15 residues. CDR3 bases: TGTGCCAGCTCCCTTGGGACAGGGGGATATGAAAAACTGTTTTTT. This sequence encodes CASSLGTGGYEKLFF.